This T cell receptor beta chain was recovered during a study of cytomegalovirus exposure and HLA in healthy donors. Looking at the study overall: In an early release, HLA-typed donors contributed tens of millions of unique TCR sequences.

Note on this clone: Its target is not known.

General observations from the study: Across all donors, roughly uniform sequencing depth was an assumption of the presence/absence analyses.

The V segment lost 4 bases and the J segment 6 bases; nucleotides outside the gene matches: 4. The V gene's germline CDR1 is SGHKS and CDR2 YYEKEE (reference sequence). The CDR3 sequence is 14 residues long. With 60 Vbeta and 13 Jbeta primers, the PCR was carried out. The data were produced by immunoSEQ multiplex PCR, yet TCRdb's version contains in-frame clones alone and is incomplete. The sample carries under 250,000 clones, about 85% recorded once. The TCR sequence derives from a human donor in good health. This chain uses TRBV5-5 with TRBJ2-7; 13 positions match TRBD2. Sequencing was performed on PBMCs. The CDR3 coding sequence is TGTGCCAGCAGCACCGGACTAGCGGGAGTCGAGCAGTACTTC. This codes for CASSTGLAGVEQYF.